This T cell receptor (beta chain) was retrieved from a study of blood T cells in healthy people across ages. The study, taken as a whole, reports: More naive CD4+ cells and higher diversity marked long-lived donors relative to aged donors.

Isolating PBMCs gave at least 6 million of these cells per sample. Germline CDR1 is MNHEY and CDR2 is SMNVEV (reference sequence). The CDR3 covers 14 residues. V lost 11 bases and J lost 0, with 14 bases in between. This clonotype was seen only once. What it binds is unknown. The second PCR ran about 6 to 12 cycles with a sample-barcoded 5' primer and J-beta primers. Every single cDNA molecule received a tag from a template-switch adaptor with 12 random nucleotides. TCRdb re-derived calls from the 5' RACE reads in MiXCR, one entry per CDR3 protein. The sample shows about 1.1 million distinct CDR3 sequences, 35% to 40% of them seen only once.

The receptor was isolated from a man aged 18 to 30 in good health. J is TRBJ2-1 and V is TRBV27; D is unresolved. Sequenced material: blood. CDR3 amino acids: CACTRHSSYNEQFF. The CDR3 DNA is TGTGCCTGCACCAGGCACTCCTCCTACAATGAGCAGTTCTTC.